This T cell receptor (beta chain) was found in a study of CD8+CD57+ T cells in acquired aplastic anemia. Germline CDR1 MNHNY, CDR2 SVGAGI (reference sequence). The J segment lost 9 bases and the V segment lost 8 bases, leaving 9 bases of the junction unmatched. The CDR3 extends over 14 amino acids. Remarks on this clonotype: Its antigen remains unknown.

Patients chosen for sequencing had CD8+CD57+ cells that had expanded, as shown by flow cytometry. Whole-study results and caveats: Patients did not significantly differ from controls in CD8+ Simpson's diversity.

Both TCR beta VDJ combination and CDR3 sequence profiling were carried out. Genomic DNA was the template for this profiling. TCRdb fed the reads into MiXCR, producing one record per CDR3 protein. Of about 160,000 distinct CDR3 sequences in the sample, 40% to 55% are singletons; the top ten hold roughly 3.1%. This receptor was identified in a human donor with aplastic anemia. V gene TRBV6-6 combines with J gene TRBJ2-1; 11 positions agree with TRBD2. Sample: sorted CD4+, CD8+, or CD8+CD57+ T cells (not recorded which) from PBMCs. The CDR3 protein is CASQHLAGGLEQFF. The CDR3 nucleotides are TGTGCCAGCCAGCATCTAGCGGGAGGCCTTGAGCAGTTCTTC.